The T cell receptor beta chain described here comes from a study of blood T cell repertoires in COVID-19. For the study at large: Sites across the United States, Italy and Spain contributed samples from acute and convalescent COVID-19. Sources were T cells, B-cell-depleted T cells, or PBMCs; the material itself was cDNA or gDNA.

Authors' analysis steps: Estimates of nucleated cell counts were drawn from the amplification of reference gene primers. Sequencing used immunoSEQ multiplex PCR; TCRdb keeps in-frame clones, though not all of them. V and J calls and clone size are given by that table; D and trimming were obtained from the DNA. The sample records roughly 180,000 clones, approximately 87% being singletons. Between the trimmed V and J ends, which lost 5 bases and 3 bases, there was a span of 14 bases. Germline V gene data show CDR1 as ENHRY and CDR2 as SYGVKD. CDR3 length equals 14 residues. The J gene is TRBJ2-7, the V gene TRBV10-3; possible D gene TRBD2, 8 bases. The clonotype originates from a man aged 65 to 79 with active or convalescent COVID-19. The sample consisted of peripheral blood. The CDR3 loop is CAISPGGTVYEQYF. The CDR3 bases are TGTGCCATCAGTCCGGGGGGGACAGTCTACGAGCAGTACTTC.